Listed below are T cell receptor beta chains from one sample, sequenced in a study of blood T cell repertoires in COVID-19. Clones were sequenced by immunoSEQ multiplex PCR, and TCRdb holds only the in-frame ones, with some missing. This sample has under 200,000 clones, with around 83% found just once. Sequencing input: peripheral blood. Receptors were obtained from a man between 18 and 35 years old with acute or convalescent COVID-19. The CDR3 runs from the conserved cysteine through the conserved F or W. A D gene is named only where the DNA matches it firmly. The size entry is marked missing in some rows and otherwise reads once, few, many or a size class.

J	V	size	D	CDR3	DNA
TRBJ1-2	TRBV19	.	.	CASAPGGIGYTF	TGTGCCAGTGCCCCCGGGGGAATCGGCTACACCTTC
TRBJ1-5	TRBV18	.	TRBD1	CASSPPAQGGYQPQHF	TGTGCCAGCTCACCACCGGCCCAGGGGGGATATCAGCCCCAGCATTTT
TRBJ1-4	TRBV2	once	TRBD1	CASRDRGEPNEKLFF	TGTGCCAGCAGGGACAGGGGGGAACCTAATGAAAAACTGTTTTTT
TRBJ1-2	TRBV10-1	few	TRBD1	CASSDQDRSHGYTF	TGCGCCAGCAGTGACCAGGACAGGTCCCATGGCTACACCTTC
TRBJ2-1	TRBV7-9	.	.	CASSLTSVLYNEQFF	TGTGCCAGCAGTTTAACCAGCGTACTCTACAATGAGCAGTTCTTC
TRBJ2-5	TRBV9	.	TRBD1	CASSGTGVQETQYF	TGTGCCAGCAGCGGGACAGGGGTCCAAGAGACCCAGTACTTC
TRBJ2-1	TRBV6-1	.	TRBD1	CASSAAGTGPYNEQFF	TGTGCCAGCAGTGCAGCCGGGACAGGGCCCTACAATGAGCAGTTCTTC
TRBJ2-7	TRBV7-2	.	.	CASSLVPSSSYEQYF	TGTGCCAGCAGCTTAGTACCGTCTAGCTCCTACGAGCAGTACTTC
TRBJ1-2	TRBV19	few	TRBD1	CASSIGARDSRNYGYTF	TGTGCCAGTAGTATAGGGGCCCGGGACAGCCGAAACTATGGCTACACCTTC
TRBJ1-2	TRBV12-3/TRBV12-4	.	.	CASSPQWGHGYTF	TGTGCCAGCAGTCCCCAATGGGGCCATGGCTACACCTTC
TRBJ2-7	TRBV12-5	once	.	CASGFELPPYEQYF	TGTGCTAGTGGTTTTGAGTTGCCTCCCTACGAGCAGTACTTC
TRBJ2-2	TRBV5-1	.	TRBD2	CASSLGLAGASAGELFF	TGCGCCAGCAGCTTGGGGCTAGCGGGGGCCTCCGCCGGGGAGCTGTTTTTT
TRBJ2-3	TRBV7-9	.	TRBD1	CASSLGDRGKDTQYF	TGTGCCAGCAGCTTGGGGGACAGGGGAAAAGATACGCAGTATTTT
TRBJ1-1	TRBV9	.	TRBD1	CASSATGGLMNTEAFF	TGTGCCAGCAGCGCAACAGGGGGACTAATGAACACTGAAGCTTTCTTT
TRBJ2-3	TRBV30	.	TRBD2	CAWRVSGGTDTQYF	TGTGCCTGGAGGGTTAGCGGGGGCACAGATACGCAGTATTTT
TRBJ1-1	TRBV6-5	.	.	CASSYPGALFF	TGTGCCAGCAGTTACCCTGGGGCCCTTTTCTTT
TRBJ2-1	TRBV7-2	.	TRBD2	CASSLVQSSGGANEQFF	TGTGCCAGCAGCTTAGTTCAATCGAGCGGGGGGGCAAATGAGCAGTTCTTC
TRBJ2-3	TRBV7-8	.	TRBD1	CASSLRWQGATDTQYF	TGTGCCAGCAGCTTACGTTGGCAGGGGGCCACAGATACGCAGTATTTT
TRBJ2-2	TRBV9	.	TRBD2	CASSVDPGGQTGELFF	TGTGCCAGCAGCGTAGATCCGGGGGGGCAGACCGGGGAGCTGTTTTTT
TRBJ1-2	TRBV19	.	.	CASSILGGDGALRGYTF	TGTGCCAGTAGTATTTTGGGGGGTGATGGGGCCCTACGGGGCTACACCTTC
TRBJ1-4	TRBV15	.	TRBD1	CATSRGQGGSSDPNEKLFF	TGTGCCACCAGCAGAGGACAGGGTGGTTCTTCGGACCCAAATGAAAAACTGTTTTTT
TRBJ2-7	TRBV25-1	few	TRBD1	CASSEDRRPTYEQYF	TGTGCCAGCAGTGAGGACAGGCGTCCTACCTACGAGCAGTACTTC
TRBJ2-4	TRBV5-1	.	.	CASSLAHGGALAKNIQYF	TGCGCCAGCAGCTTGGCCCATGGGGGGGCCTTAGCCAAAAACATTCAGTACTTC
TRBJ2-1	TRBV5-6	.	TRBD1	CASSPQGANEQFF	TGTGCCAGCAGCCCCCAGGGGGCTAATGAGCAGTTCTTC
TRBJ1-1	TRBV12-3/TRBV12-4	.	TRBD1	CASSFRQGGRAFF	TGTGCCAGCAGTTTTAGACAGGGCGGCCGAGCTTTCTTT
TRBJ1-1	TRBV10-2	.	.	CASSPFTGAGIEAFF	TGCGCCAGCAGCCCTTTCACTGGGGCGGGGATTGAAGCTTTCTTT
TRBJ1-1	TRBV10-3	few	TRBD1	CAISESPGGLNTEAFF	TGTGCCATCAGTGAGTCCCCAGGGGGGCTGAACACTGAAGCTTTCTTT
TRBJ2-7	TRBV15	once	.	CATSRVKDYSYEQYF	TGTGCCACCAGCAGAGTAAAGGACTATTCCTACGAGCAGTACTTC
TRBJ2-3	TRBV5-1	.	.	CASSLQGSSTDTQYF	TGCGCCAGCAGCCTTCAGGGGTCGAGCACAGATACGCAGTATTTT
TRBJ2-5	TRBV14	.	TRBD1	CASSQDWAGGKEETQYF	TGTGCCAGCAGCCAAGATTGGGCAGGGGGTAAAGAAGAGACCCAGTACTTC
TRBJ2-3	TRBV6-6	.	TRBD2	CASSRTSGGGTSTDTQYF	TGTGCCAGCAGTCGGACTAGCGGGGGGGGAACTAGCACAGATACGCAGTATTTT
TRBJ2-1	TRBV19	.	.	CASSDRNEQFF	TGTGCCAGTAGTGATCGGAATGAGCAGTTCTTC
TRBJ1-4	TRBV5-1	.	.	CASSFGTTNEKLFF	TGCGCCAGCAGCTTCGGGACAACTAATGAAAAACTGTTTTTT
TRBJ1-3	TRBV19	.	TRBD1	CASRQGPGNTIYF	TGTGCCAGTAGACAGGGGCCTGGAAACACCATATATTTT
TRBJ2-3	TRBV28	.	TRBD1	CASSSGQRRTDTQYF	TGTGCCAGCAGTTCGGGACAGAGACGCACAGATACGCAGTATTTT
TRBJ2-3	TRBV6-5	.	.	CASSPGDTQYF	TGTGCCAGCAGTCCCGGAGATACGCAGTATTTT
TRBJ2-5	TRBV30	.	.	CAWSVRETQYF	TGTGCCTGGAGTGTGAGAGAGACCCAGTACTTC
TRBJ2-3	TRBV24-1	.	.	CATSDQVTDTQYF	TGTGCCACCAGTGATCAGGTGACAGATACGCAGTATTTT
TRBJ1-3	TRBV6-5	.	.	CASSYAPGDSGNTIYF	TGTGCCAGCAGTTACGCCCCCGGGGACTCTGGAAACACCATATATTTT
TRBJ1-1	TRBV29-1	.	.	CSAPTGPTTEAFF	TGCAGCGCTCCAACAGGCCCAACCACTGAAGCTTTCTTT
TRBJ1-2	TRBV19	.	.	CASRRGTGNYGYTF	TGTGCCAGTAGAAGGGGGACCGGGAACTATGGCTACACCTTC